This TCR beta chain stems from a study of blood T cell repertoires in COVID-19. The overall study: Nucleic acid was either cDNA or gDNA, and it came from T cells, B-cell-depleted T cells, or PBMCs.

The germline CDR1 and CDR2 sequences are KGHDR and SFDVKD. J gave up 5 bases and V 4 bases, and 9 bases lay outside the gene matches. CDR3 length: 16 amino acids. Cohorts were determined from participant-reported clinical history. Clones were read by immunoSEQ multiplex PCR, and TCRdb kept only the in-frame ones, dropping some. The sample holds 190,000 or so clones, approximately 90% seen once. The TCR comes from a young man who had recovered from COVID-19. Sequenced: PBMCs or T cells enriched from blood (not recorded which). This rearrangement joins TRBV24-1 to TRBJ1-5; 8 positions match TRBD1. The CDR3 nucleotides are TGTGCCACCAGTGACTCGGCAGGGGGCCGCGATCAGCCCCAGCATTTT. This gives the protein CATSDSAGGRDQPQHF.